This T cell receptor beta chain comes out of a study of radiotherapy plus CTLA-4 blockade in lung cancer (dated by TCRdb to 2016 to 2018). Study-level background: Objective responses were observed in 18% of enrolled patients, and disease control was achieved in approximately 32%.

The library was obtained by the immunoSEQ multiplex PCR assay. TCRdb retrieved this table from immuneACCESS and kept in-frame rearrangements only. Not all clones are present; in checked studies, unresolved V genes account for under half, and no reason is known for the remainder. The sample table records tens of thousands of clones; roughly 81% of these occur just once. 4.5% to 5% of the sample comes from the top ten. In this study, focal radiation therapy paired with CTLA-4 blockade (ipilimumab) was tested in patients who had chemo-refractory metastatic non-small-cell lung cancer. The junction carries 15 bases between V and J, which are trimmed by 6 bases and 1 base respectively. The CDR3, from cysteine to phenylalanine, totals 15 residues. Only CDR3 DNA is held: 45 bases, read in frame from base 1. CDR1 LNHDA and CDR2 SQIVND are derived from the germline V gene (reference sequence). Concerning this clone itself: Its antigen target is currently unknown. No clone much larger than this one lies a single base away; base qualities are absent.

The investigation overall reported the following: Increased serum interferon-beta after radiation, together with early dynamic changes in blood T cell clones, were reported to be the strongest predictors of response. After treatment with radiotherapy and ipilimumab, TCR clones that originated in tumors expanded in peripheral blood.

Here the sequenced sample was peripheral blood, taken from a patient treated with radiotherapy plus ipilimumab. This clonotype was obtained from a human donor with non-small cell lung cancer whose response to radiotherapy plus ipilimumab could not be evaluated. In this chain, TRBV19 is recombined with TRBJ1-2, and perhaps TRBD1 as D gene, on 6 matching bases. CDR3 region: CASRDLLQGNYGYTF. The sequence in DNA is TGTGCCAGTAGGGACCTTTTACAGGGTAACTATGGCTACACCTTC.